This record covers a single T cell receptor (beta chain). This specimen belongs to a study of T cell changes during pregnancy in multiple sclerosis. Generated by immunoSEQ multiplex PCR, the TCRdb table keeps only in-frame clones and is missing some. Of about 51,000 clones in the sample, roughly 93% were seen once. The germline V gene encodes CDR1 SNHLY and CDR2 FYNNEI. The length of the CDR3 is 11 residues. Trimming cost V 10 bases and J 5 bases, with 12 bases left between them. This chain joins TRBV2 and TRBJ2-7, with D tentatively TRBD1 (5 bases). The sequenced sample was peripheral blood, obtained in the second trimester of pregnancy. The TCR was taken from a female donor with multiple sclerosis, enrolled in a pregnancy study. CDR3: CATSQGNEQYF. CDR3 in DNA: TGTGCCACCAGCCAGGGAAACGAGCAGTACTTC.